Shown below are 32 T cell receptor beta chains from a single sample sequenced in a study of CD8 T cells in ankylosing spondylitis. TCRdb ran MiXCR on the 5' RACE reads and lists one entry per CDR3 protein. Here the sample spans about 8,600 distinct CDR3 sequences, about 3.8% being singletons. The sample consisted of blood, either unsorted or a sorted T cell fraction (not recorded which). The receptors originated from a female donor with ankylosing spondylitis or in good health (not recorded which).

There are many counts of this clonotype. V gene TRBV9 combines with J gene TRBJ1-4; TRBD1 might be the D (5 bases). The CDR3 extends over 14 amino acids. In germline, CDR1 is SGDLS, CDR2 YYNGEE. Trimming cost V 3 bases and J 6 bases, with 12 bases left between them. DNA of the CDR3: TGTGCCAGCAGCGAAGGGGTGCTCGATGAAAAACTGTTTTTT. Its translation is CASSEGVLDEKLFF.

This clonotype appeared many times. The rearrangement links TRBV9 to TRBJ2-7, with D perhaps TRBD2 (5 bases). This CDR3 is built from 17 residues. Germline V lookup: CDR1 SGDLS, CDR2 YYNGEE. Trimming removed 1 base from V and 4 bases from J, with 21 bases in between. The CDR3 DNA is TGTGCCAGCAGCGTATCCCAAGGGAGCGACTACGTTTACGAGCAGTACTTC. Translating gives CASSVSQGSDYVYEQYF.

The chain combines TRBV9 with TRBJ2-7, with D perhaps matching TRBD2 (5 bases). Germline CDR1 and CDR2: SGDLS and YYNGEE. The CDR3 extends over 14 amino acids. Between the trimmed V and J ends, which lost 0 bases and 5 bases, there was a span of 12 bases. As DNA, the CDR3 is TGTGCCAGCAGCGTAGGTCGAGGGAATCACGAGCAGTACTTC. This sequence encodes CASSVGRGNHEQYF.

The rearrangement links TRBV9 to TRBJ2-7; TRBD2 matches 8 bases. This CDR3 comprises 14 residues. In germline, CDR1 is SGDLS, CDR2 YYNGEE. The ends lost 4 bases at V and 4 bases at J; junction bases unmatched: 7. The CDR3 coding sequence is TGTGCCAGCAGCCCCGGGACTAGGGGTTACGAGCAGTACTTC. Protein product: CASSPGTRGYEQYF.

This chain connects TRBV9 to TRBJ2-7, with TRBD2 identical over 7 bases. The CDR3 loop spans 14 amino acids. After removal of 6 bases from V and 4 bases from J, the junction contained 10 bases not matched to a gene. CDR1 and CDR2 from the germline V gene are SGDLS and YYNGEE. CDR3 region: CASNPGGGTYEQYF. The DNA for the CDR3 is TGTGCCAGCAACCCGGGGGGAGGAACTTACGAGCAGTACTTC.

This clonotype has at least ten counts. J is TRBJ2-7 and V is TRBV9; 8 nucleotides align to TRBD2. V was pared by 4 bases and J by 6 bases, with 6 bases of the junction left unmatched. CDR1 is SGDLS, CDR2 YYNGEE, per germline. CDR3 length: 13 amino acids. CDR3 nucleotide sequence: TGTGCCAGCAGCTCCGGGGGGGCGGGCGAGCAGTACTTC. It encodes CASSSGGAGEQYF.

This clonotype has a count of ten or more. The chain employs TRBV9 and TRBJ2-5; possible D gene TRBD2, 6 bases. The CDR3 length is 13 residues. The V and J ends lost 0 bases and 5 bases respectively, with 8 bases between them. Germline-derived CDR1 and CDR2 are SGDLS and YYNGEE. The CDR3 DNA reads TGTGCCAGCAGCGTAGTCGGGGGTGAGACCCAGTACTTC. Protein: CASSVVGGETQYF.

This clonotype has at least ten counts. The chain carries TRBV9 and TRBJ2-1; D remains ambiguous. Germline CDR1 and CDR2: SGDLS and YYNGEE. The CDR3 is 14 residues long. Trimming cost V 4 bases and J 5 bases, with 13 bases left between them. The CDR3 region has the DNA TGTGCCAGCAGCCCTCGGACCAGGAACAATGAGCAGTTCTTC. Amino acid sequence: CASSPRTRNNEQFF.

By its share, this clonotype is medium-sized (0.01 to 0.1%). The rearrangement joins TRBV9 to TRBJ1-4; D ambiguous. The CDR3 length is 15 residues. The germline V gene encodes CDR1 SGDLS and CDR2 YYNGEE. Trimming left V 4 bases short and J 5 bases short, with 15 bases between. The CDR3 DNA reads as TGTGCCAGCAGCCCTTCCCGGTCGTTGAATGAAAAACTGTTTTTT. Residues: CASSPSRSLNEKLFF. Together with reference TRBV9 and TRBJ1-4, the CDR3 gives the full variable domain: DSGVTQTPKHLITATGQRVTLRCSPRSGDLSVYWYQQSLDQGLQFLIQYYNGEERAKGNILERFSAQQFPDLHSELNLSSLELGDSALYFCASSPSRSLNEKLFFGSGTQLSVL.

This clonotype came up many times. The V and J genes are TRBV9 and TRBJ2-7; 9 positions match TRBD1. Germline-derived CDR1 and CDR2 are SGDLS and YYNGEE. The J segment lost 4 bases and the V segment lost 0 bases, leaving 2 bases of the junction unmatched. This CDR3 is built from 14 residues. The CDR3 region is CASSVGTGAYEQYF. CDR3 in DNA: TGTGCCAGCAGCGTAGGGACAGGGGCTTACGAGCAGTACTTC.

This clonotype was counted at least ten times. The chain combines TRBV9 with TRBJ2-2, with TRBD1 matching over 11 bases. The CDR3 has 17 amino acids. Germline CDR1 is SGDLS and CDR2 is YYNGEE. The J segment lost 0 bases and the V segment lost 1 base, leaving 2 bases of the junction unmatched. The CDR3 sequence: CASSVPGQGANTGELFF. CDR3 nucleotide sequence: TGTGCCAGCAGCGTACCGGGACAGGGGGCGAACACCGGGGAGCTGTTTTTT. Full variable domain (remainder filled in from reference TRBV9 and TRBJ2-2): DSGVTQTPKHLITATGQRVTLRCSPRSGDLSVYWYQQSLDQGLQFLIQYYNGEERAKGNILERFSAQQFPDLHSELNLSSLELGDSALYFCASSVPGQGANTGELFFGEGSRLTVL.

Relative to its sample, this clonotype is medium-sized. V gene TRBV9 combines with J gene TRBJ1-1; D may be TRBD1 (5 bases). Looked up from germline, CDR1 is SGDLS and CDR2 is YYNGEE. Trimming shortened V by 0 bases and J by 1 base, and 13 bases separated the two germline ends. CDR3 length: 16 residues. The CDR3 DNA reads as TGTGCCAGCAGCGTAGCAGGGTTCGGGCCGAACACTGAAGCTTTCTTT. It yields the protein CASSVAGFGPNTEAFF. Using reference TRBV9 and TRBJ1-1 for the parts outside the CDR3, the full variable domain is DSGVTQTPKHLITATGQRVTLRCSPRSGDLSVYWYQQSLDQGLQFLIQYYNGEERAKGNILERFSAQQFPDLHSELNLSSLELGDSALYFCASSVAGFGPNTEAFFGQGTRLTVV.

By share, this clonotype ranks as medium-sized. CDR3 DNA: TGTGCCAGCAGCTCCCCCCGGGCCTTAGAATCCTATGGCTACACCTTC. Its translation is CASSSPRALESYGYTF. The chain uses TRBV9 and TRBJ1-2, with no clear D. Germline V gene sequence: CDR1 SGDLS, CDR2 YYNGEE. The CDR3 sequence is 16 residues long. Trimming took off 4 bases at V and 4 bases at J, with 20 bases between the two ends.

This clonotype was recorded at least ten times. The rearrangement uses TRBV9 and TRBJ1-1, with unresolved D. The V gene lost 0 bases and the J gene lost 0 bases, with 9 bases spanning the gap. The CDR3 covers 15 residues. Per the germline V gene, CDR1 is SGDLS and CDR2 is YYNGEE. CDR3 bases: TGTGCCAGCAGCGTAGGGTCAGGACTGAACACTGAAGCTTTCTTT. Translation: CASSVGSGLNTEAFF.

This clonotype is deemed medium-sized (0.01 to 0.1%). The V and J genes are TRBV9 and TRBJ1-3; tentative D call: TRBD1 (5 bases). The CDR3 loop spans 17 amino acids. Trimming pared 4 bases from V and 2 bases from J, leaving 19 bases between. CDR1 SGDLS and CDR2 YYNGEE come from the germline V gene. CDR3 region: CASSPGLTSAAGNTIYF. The DNA for the CDR3 is TGTGCCAGCAGCCCGGGACTCACAAGCGCGGCTGGAAACACCATATATTTT.

The sample holds many counts of this clonotype. V and J are TRBV9 and TRBJ2-7; 12 nucleotides line up with TRBD2. The V and J ends lost 4 bases and 4 bases, in that order; junction bases with no gene match: 3. CDR3 size: 14 residues. Germline CDR1 reads SGDLS; CDR2 reads YYNGEE. The CDR3 loop is CASSSGLAGYEQYF. The CDR3 DNA follows: TGTGCCAGCAGCTCCGGACTAGCGGGGTACGAGCAGTACTTC.

The J gene is TRBJ1-2, the V gene TRBV9, with D possibly being TRBD1 (5 bases). V was clipped by 3 bases and J by 0 bases, with 15 bases between them. The length of the CDR3 is 16 residues. Germline V gene sequence: CDR1 SGDLS, CDR2 YYNGEE. CDR3 nucleotide sequence: TGTGCCAGCAGCGCCGAGAACAGGTGGGCTAACTATGGCTACACCTTC. Protein product: CASSAENRWANYGYTF.

This clonotype appeared many times. CDR3 nucleotide sequence: TGTGCCAGCAACCGACCTCGGGTGGGTTCCAGTTTCTACGAGCAGTACTTC. Its protein product is CASNRPRVGSSFYEQYF. The J gene is TRBJ2-7, the V gene TRBV11-3; D not resolved. The V end lost 7 bases, the J end lost 3 bases, and 25 bases lay between the germline ends. The germline CDR1 and CDR2 sequences are SGHNT and YENEEA. The CDR3 length is 17 residues.

This clonotype was detected ten times or more. The chain couples TRBV9 to TRBJ2-7, with D perhaps being TRBD1 or TRBD2 (5 bases each). V lost 0 bases and J lost 5, with 12 bases in between. Looked up from germline, CDR1 is SGDLS and CDR2 is YYNGEE. CDR3 size: 14 residues. The CDR3 DNA is TGTGCCAGCAGCGTAGGGGCAGGGACCCACGAGCAGTACTTC. It encodes CASSVGAGTHEQYF.

By frequency in the sample, this clonotype is medium-sized. The CDR3 here is CASSTSGHAFNSPLHF. The CDR3 region has the DNA TGTGCCAGCAGCACCTCTGGACATGCCTTTAATTCACCCCTCCACTTT. The chain recombines TRBV9 with TRBJ1-6, with D possibly being TRBD1 (5 bases). Germline loops: CDR1 SGDLS, CDR2 YYNGEE. The CDR3 length is 16 residues. V lost 4 bases and J 6 bases, leaving 17 bases between the germline ends.

This clonotype rates as medium-sized (0.01 to 0.1%). This rearrangement joins TRBV9 to TRBJ1-2; no clear D. This CDR3 is 14 amino acids long. Germline CDR1 is SGDLS and CDR2 is YYNGEE. V lost 0 bases and J 6 bases, leaving 12 bases between the germline ends. CDR3 coding DNA: TGTGCCAGCAGCGTAGTGGGAGATTTCGATGGCTACACCTTC. Translation: CASSVVGDFDGYTF.

At least ten counts were recorded for this clonotype. This chain connects TRBV9 to TRBJ2-3, with D hard to call. CDR3 length: 12 residues. With 4 bases removed from V and 4 bases from J, the gap between germline ends came to 7 bases. The germline CDR1 and CDR2 sequences are SGDLS and YYNGEE. The CDR3 DNA is TGTGCCAGCAGCCAGAACTCAGATACGCAGTATTTT. Protein sequence: CASSQNSDTQYF.

This chain links TRBV9 with TRBJ1-4; D not resolved. Germline-derived CDR1 and CDR2 are SGDLS and YYNGEE. CDR3 length: 14 residues. Trimming cost V 3 bases and J 4 bases, with 10 bases left between them. CDR3 sequence reads: CASSGQEDNEKLFF. The CDR3 nucleotides read TGTGCCAGCAGCGGCCAGGAGGATAATGAAAAACTGTTTTTT.

This clonotype showed up many times. This chain uses TRBV9 with TRBJ2-6; a weak D match, TRBD1 (6 bases). CDR1 SGDLS and CDR2 YYNGEE come from the germline V gene. The CDR3 length is 18 residues. The V end lost 4 bases, the J end lost 2 bases, and 19 bases lay between the germline ends. CDR3 region: CASSPRTAFTAGANVLTF. The CDR3 nucleotides read TGTGCCAGCAGCCCCCGGACAGCTTTCACCGCTGGGGCCAACGTCCTGACTTTC.

This clonotype has at least ten counts. This chain uses TRBV9 with TRBJ2-7; 8 bases match TRBD1. Germline V lookup: CDR1 SGDLS, CDR2 YYNGEE. The V gene end was trimmed by 4 bases and the J gene end by 1 base; junction bases not matched to a gene: 7. The CDR3 length is 15 residues. The CDR3 reads CASSSGTGDSYEQYF. The CDR3 bases are TGTGCCAGCAGCTCCGGGACAGGCGATTCCTACGAGCAGTACTTC.

This clonotype appeared a few times. The CDR3 loop reads CASSGQGKGYEQYF. The CDR3, as DNA: TGTGCCAGCAGCGGACAGGGAAAGGGCTACGAGCAGTACTTC. The chain uses TRBV9 and TRBJ2-7; 7 nucleotides match TRBD1. Per the germline V gene, CDR1 is SGDLS and CDR2 is YYNGEE. The length of the CDR3 is 14 residues. J gave up 3 bases and V 3 bases, and 6 bases lay outside the gene matches.

Ten or more counts support this clonotype. The chain joins TRBV9 to TRBJ2-5; tentative D call: TRBD1 (6 bases). The CDR3 has 14 amino acids. The germline CDR1 and CDR2 sequences are SGDLS and YYNGEE. V dropped 0 bases and J dropped 5 bases, with 11 bases sitting between them. This CDR3 is CASSVAGGLETQYF. CDR3 nucleotide sequence: TGTGCCAGCAGCGTAGCTGGGGGCTTGGAGACCCAGTACTTC.

This clonotype has ten or more counts. J is TRBJ2-1 and V is TRBV9; tentative D call: TRBD2 (6 bases). Germline CDR1 reads SGDLS; CDR2 reads YYNGEE. The CDR3 runs 15 residues. V gave up 4 bases and J gave up 8 bases, with 19 bases separating them. CDR3 in amino acids: CASSSPRGGHHEQFF. The CDR3 DNA sequence: TGTGCCAGCAGCTCCCCTCGGGGAGGTCACCATGAGCAGTTCTTC.

In this sample, this clonotype is medium-sized. CDR3: CASSDRDPSSYNEQFF. The CDR3 coding sequence is TGTGCCAGCAGCGACCGGGACCCGAGCTCCTACAATGAGCAGTTCTTC. The rearrangement links TRBV9 to TRBJ2-1; D possibly uses TRBD1 or TRBD2 (5 bases each). CDR3 length equals 16 residues. Trimming cost V 3 bases and J 0 bases, with 13 bases left between them. Per germline, CDR1 SGDLS and CDR2 YYNGEE.

This clonotype showed up many times. The chain is built from TRBV9 and TRBJ1-1; TRBD1 is a possible D gene (5 bases). V was clipped by 4 bases and J by 5 bases, with 18 bases between them. CDR3 length equals 15 residues. From germline, CDR1 is SGDLS and CDR2 YYNGEE. The CDR3 bases are TGTGCCAGCAGCCCTGGGACGGGGAGTGCGACTGAAGCTTTCTTT. Amino acids: CASSPGTGSATEAFF.

This clonotype was seen repeatedly, ten times or more. V is TRBV9 and J is TRBJ1-2; the D is unclear. The germline V and J ends were trimmed by 3 bases and 9 bases, with 21 bases remaining between them. The CDR3 is made up of 15 amino acids. Per germline, CDR1 SGDLS and CDR2 YYNGEE. The CDR3 nucleotides read TGTGCCAGCAGCGGGAAAGATGGCAGTCGCCTACGCTACACCTTC. Translated: CASSGKDGSRLRYTF.

This clonotype was seen at least ten times. The chain employs TRBV9 and TRBJ1-2; D not certain. V was pared by 5 bases and J by 5 bases, with 16 bases between. Germline lookup yields CDR1 SGDLS and CDR2 YYNGEE. The CDR3 is 14 amino acids. CDR3 in amino acids: CASSATGPGYGYTF. DNA of the CDR3: TGTGCCAGCAGTGCAACCGGGCCGGGTTATGGCTACACCTTC.